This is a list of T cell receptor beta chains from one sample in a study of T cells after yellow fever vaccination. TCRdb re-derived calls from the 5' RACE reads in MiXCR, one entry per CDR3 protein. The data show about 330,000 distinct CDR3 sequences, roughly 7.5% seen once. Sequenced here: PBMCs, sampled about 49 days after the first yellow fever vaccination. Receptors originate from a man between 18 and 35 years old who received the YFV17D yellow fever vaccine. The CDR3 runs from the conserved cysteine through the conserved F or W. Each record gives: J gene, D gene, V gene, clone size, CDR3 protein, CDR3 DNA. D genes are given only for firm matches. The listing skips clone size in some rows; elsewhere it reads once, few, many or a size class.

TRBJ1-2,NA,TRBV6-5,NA,CASSYSGGQAGYTF,TGTGCCAGCAGTTACTCTGGGGGGCAAGCTGGCTACACCTTC
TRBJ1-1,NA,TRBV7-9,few,CASSPPRAGISNTEAFF,TGTGCCAGCAGCCCCCCTCGGGCAGGGATTAGTAACACTGAAGCTTTCTTT
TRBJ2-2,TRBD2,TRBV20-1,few,CSARTSGRHTGELFF,TGCAGTGCCAGGACTAGCGGGAGACACACCGGGGAGCTGTTTTTT
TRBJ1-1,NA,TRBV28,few,CASRITGRGTEAFF,TGTGCCAGCAGGATTACAGGCAGGGGTACTGAAGCTTTCTTT
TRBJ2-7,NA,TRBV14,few,CASSPGHPRPYEQYF,TGTGCCAGCAGCCCGGGACATCCCCGACCCTACGAGCAGTACTTC
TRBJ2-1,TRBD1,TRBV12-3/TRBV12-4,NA,CASSFDRGYNEQFF,TGTGCCAGCAGTTTCGACAGGGGCTACAATGAGCAGTTCTTC
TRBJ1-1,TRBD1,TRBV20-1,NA,CSVLRGPGGAFF,TGCAGTGTTTTGAGGGGACCAGGGGGAGCTTTCTTT
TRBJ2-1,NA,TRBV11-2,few,CASSPSWDEQFF,TGTGCCAGCAGCCCCTCGTGGGATGAGCAGTTCTTC
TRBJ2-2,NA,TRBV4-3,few,CASSQGDTNTGELFF,TGCGCCAGCAGCCAAGGAGACACTAACACCGGGGAGCTGTTTTTT
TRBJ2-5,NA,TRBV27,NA,CASSWQGVGTQYF,TGTGCCAGCAGTTGGCAGGGCGTGGGGACCCAGTACTTC
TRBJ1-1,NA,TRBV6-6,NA,CASPSGTEAFF,TGTGCCAGCCCCTCGGGCACTGAAGCTTTCTTT
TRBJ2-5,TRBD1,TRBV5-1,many,CASSRNRGETQYF,TGCGCCAGCAGCCGTAACAGGGGAGAGACCCAGTACTTC
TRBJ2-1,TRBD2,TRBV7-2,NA,CASSLIGGGAGVNEQFF,TGTGCCAGCAGCTTAATAGGCGGGGGGGCAGGTGTTAATGAGCAGTTCTTC
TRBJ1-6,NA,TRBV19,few,CASSIVENSPLHF,TGTGCCAGTAGTATAGTAGAGAATTCACCCCTCCACTTT
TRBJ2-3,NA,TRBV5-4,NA,CASSPGPASTDTQYF,TGTGCCAGCAGCCCAGGACCGGCAAGCACAGATACGCAGTATTTT
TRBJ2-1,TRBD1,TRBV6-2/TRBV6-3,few,CASSPRDRTYNEQFF,TGTGCCAGCAGCCCCCGGGACAGGACCTACAATGAGCAGTTCTTC
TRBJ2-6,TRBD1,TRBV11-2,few,CASSSGQAGANVLTF,TGTGCCAGCAGCTCGGGACAGGCTGGGGCCAACGTCCTGACTTTC
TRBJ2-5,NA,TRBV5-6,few,CASTFLSGDGETQYF,TGTGCCAGCACCTTCCTGAGTGGGGATGGGGAGACCCAGTACTTC
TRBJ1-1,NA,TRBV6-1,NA,CASTLGARSNTEAFF,TGTGCCAGCACCCTAGGGGCAAGGAGTAACACTGAAGCTTTCTTT
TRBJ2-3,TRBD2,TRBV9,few,CASSFTSGERTDTQYF,TGTGCCAGCAGCTTCACTAGCGGAGAACGCACAGATACGCAGTATTTT
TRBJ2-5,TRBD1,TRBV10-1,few,CASSESGTGETQYF,TGCGCCAGCAGTGAGTCGGGGACAGGGGAGACCCAGTACTTC
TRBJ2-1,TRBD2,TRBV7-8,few,CASSLASGVGSVF,TGTGCCAGCAGCTTAGCTAGCGGGGTGGGGTCGGTCTTC
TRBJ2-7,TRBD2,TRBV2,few,CASSEMASGGTYEQYF,TGTGCCAGCAGTGAAATGGCTAGCGGGGGGACCTACGAGCAGTACTTC
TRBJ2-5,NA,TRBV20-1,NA,CSVLSIGGETQYF,TGCAGTGTTCTGAGCATAGGGGGGGAGACCCAGTACTTC
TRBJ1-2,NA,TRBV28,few,CASQFPLHYGYTF,TGTGCCAGTCAGTTCCCTCTGCACTATGGCTACACCTTC
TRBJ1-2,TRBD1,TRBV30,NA,CAWSGDRGHFGYTF,TGTGCCTGGAGCGGGGACAGGGGGCATTTTGGCTACACCTTC
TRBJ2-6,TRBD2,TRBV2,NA,CASWGGSGANVLTF,TGTGCCAGCTGGGGGGGGTCTGGGGCCAACGTCCTGACTTTC
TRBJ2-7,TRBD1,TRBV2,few,CASSDEGTGSSYEQYF,TGTGCCAGCAGTGACGAAGGGACAGGGAGCTCCTACGAGCAGTACTTC
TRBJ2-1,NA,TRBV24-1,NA,CATSEPPGNEQFF,TGTGCCACCAGTGAACCACCCGGGAATGAGCAGTTCTTC
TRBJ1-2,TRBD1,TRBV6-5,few,CASSYSGQANYGYTF,TGTGCCAGCAGTTACTCCGGACAGGCTAACTATGGCTACACCTTC
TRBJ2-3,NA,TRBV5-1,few,CASILGGATDTQYF,TGCGCCAGCATCCTGGGGGGGGCCACAGATACGCAGTATTTT
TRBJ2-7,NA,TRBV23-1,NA,CASTQQTCRVGEQYF,TGCGCCAGCACCCAACAAACCTGCAGGGTCGGCGAGCAGTACTTC
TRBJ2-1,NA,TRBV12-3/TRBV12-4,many,CASKEGDYNEQFF,TGTGCCAGCAAGGAGGGAGATTACAATGAGCAGTTCTTC
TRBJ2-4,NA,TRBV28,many,CASSPRDIKNIQYF,TGTGCCAGCAGTCCTCGGGACATAAAAAACATTCAGTACTTC
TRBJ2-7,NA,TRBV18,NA,CASSPPTGSYEQYF,TGTGCCAGCTCACCGCCGACAGGCTCCTACGAGCAGTACTTC
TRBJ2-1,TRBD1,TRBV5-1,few,CASSLWAGGAYNEQFF,TGCGCCAGCAGCTTGTGGGCAGGGGGCGCGTACAATGAGCAGTTCTTC
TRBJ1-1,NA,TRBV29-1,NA,CSVEETLGNTEAFF,TGCAGCGTTGAGGAGACCTTGGGGAACACTGAAGCTTTCTTT
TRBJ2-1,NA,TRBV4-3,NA,CASSQESPLRQSSYNEQFF,TGCGCCAGCAGCCAAGAAAGCCCCCTACGGCAGAGCTCCTACAATGAGCAGTTCTTC
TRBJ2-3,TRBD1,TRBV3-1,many,CASSPRDRGHLDADTQYF,TGTGCCAGCAGCCCCCGGGACAGGGGGCATCTGGACGCAGATACGCAGTATTTT
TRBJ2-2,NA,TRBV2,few,CASHLGGRAGELFF,TGTGCCAGCCACCTGGGGGGTCGCGCCGGGGAGCTGTTTTTT
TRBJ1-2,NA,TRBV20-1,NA,CSAPGGYYGYTF,TGCAGTGCCCCGGGCGGATACTATGGCTACACCTTC
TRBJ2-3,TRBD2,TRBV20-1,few,CSVRPGGYTDTQYF,TGCAGTGTCAGGCCGGGGGGATACACAGATACGCAGTATTTT
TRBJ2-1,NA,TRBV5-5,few,CASVDLRYNEQFF,TGTGCCAGCGTGGACTTACGCTACAATGAGCAGTTCTTC
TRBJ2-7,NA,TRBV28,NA,CASSPRGGGDYEQYF,TGTGCCAGCAGTCCCCGGGGCGGCGGGGACTACGAGCAGTACTTC
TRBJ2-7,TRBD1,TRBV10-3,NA,CAISGTGDLYEQYF,TGTGCCATCAGTGGGACAGGAGACCTCTACGAGCAGTACTTC
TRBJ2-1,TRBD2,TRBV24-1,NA,CATSVAGGRNEQFF,TGTGCCACCAGTGTAGCGGGGGGAAGGAATGAGCAGTTCTTC
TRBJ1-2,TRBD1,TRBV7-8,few,CASSLLRDRGNNGYTF,TGTGCCAGCAGCTTGCTTCGGGACAGGGGAAACAATGGCTACACCTTC
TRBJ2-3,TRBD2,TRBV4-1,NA,CASSQERTSSSDTQYF,TGCGCCAGCAGCCAAGAAAGGACTAGTTCCTCCGATACGCAGTATTTT